These 12 T cell receptor beta chains originate from one sample sequenced in a study of blood T cell repertoires in COVID-19. Sequencing was performed with immunoSEQ multiplex PCR; in TCRdb, only in-frame clones are kept and a portion is missing. The sample records some 93,000 clones, about 85% being singletons. Material: peripheral blood. Receptors originate from a human donor in a cohort sampled during active COVID-19.

The chain is built from TRBV5-4 and TRBJ2-5, with 10 positions matching TRBD1. This CDR3 is 15 amino acids long. Germline V gives CDR1 SGHNT, CDR2 YYREEE (reference sequence). The V segment lost 0 bases and the J segment 2 bases; nucleotides outside the gene matches: 1. The CDR3 region is CASSLGTGGQETQYF. The DNA for the CDR3 is TGTGCCAGCAGCTTGGGGACAGGGGGTCAAGAGACCCAGTACTTC.

This sequence joins TRBV2 and TRBJ1-1; the D gene is possibly TRBD1 (5 bases). Germline V gives CDR1 SNHLY, CDR2 FYNNEI. The CDR3 is made up of 14 amino acids. The V end was cut by 6 bases, the J end by 3 bases, with 14 bases between. The CDR3 DNA reads TGTGCCAGCAGGGGGGGGACGAGGGACACTGAAGCTTTCTTT. Its protein is CASRGGTRDTEAFF.

The chain is built from TRBV2 and TRBJ1-1; D might be TRBD1 (5 bases). Germline V gene sequence: CDR1 SNHLY, CDR2 FYNNEI. The CDR3 is made up of 13 amino acids. V shed 8 bases and J shed 2 bases, with 12 bases lying between them. This chain's CDR3 is CASEEQANTEAFF. The CDR3 nucleotides are TGTGCCAGCGAAGAACAGGCCAACACTGAAGCTTTCTTT.

CDR3 in DNA: TGTGCCACCAGCAGAGCGCACGACTACCTAGAGGTC. It translates to CATSRAHDYLEV. The J gene is TRBJ2-7, the V gene TRBV15, with D perhaps TRBD2 (5 bases). The CDR3 is 12 amino acids. Per the germline V gene, CDR1 is LNHNV and CDR2 is YYDKDF (reference sequence).

This chain joins TRBV20-1 and TRBJ1-2; no clear D gene. The CDR3 extends over 11 amino acids. V gave up 3 bases and J gave up 7 bases, with 9 bases separating them. Germline V gene lookup returns CDR1 DFQATT and CDR2 SNEGSKA (reference sequence). In DNA form, the CDR3 reads TGCAGTGCTAGCCCGGACTCTGGCTACACCTTC. It encodes CSASPDSGYTF.

This chain uses TRBV19 with TRBJ2-1, with 7 bases aligning to TRBD2. Germline CDR1 is LNHDA and CDR2 is SQIVND (reference sequence). The CDR3 length is 15 residues. The trim removed 1 base at V and 3 bases at J, leaving 3 bases unmatched. CDR3 sequence reads: CASSIAAGFYNEQFF. In DNA, the CDR3 is TGTGCCAGTAGTATAGCAGCGGGATTCTACAATGAGCAGTTCTTC.

The V and J genes are TRBV9 and TRBJ2-7; unclear D gene. Per germline, CDR1 SGDLS and CDR2 YYNGEE. Deletions cut 2 bases from V and 4 bases from J, with 13 bases between. This CDR3 has 14 residues. The CDR3 here is CASSVKSLSYEQYF. Here the CDR3 DNA reads TGTGCCAGCAGCGTCAAGAGCCTTTCTTACGAGCAGTACTTC.

The chain is built from TRBV11-3 and TRBJ1-1; weak D call: TRBD1 (5 bases). CDR3 size: 14 residues. Deletions cut 4 bases from V and 3 bases from J, with 12 bases between. Germline CDR1 is SGHNT and CDR2 is YENEEA. Here the CDR3 reads CASSSSPGDTEAFF. As DNA, the CDR3 is TGTGCCAGCAGCTCCTCCCCGGGGGACACTGAAGCTTTCTTT.

The J gene is TRBJ2-5, the V gene TRBV7-6; 9 nucleotides align to TRBD2. This CDR3 spans 15 amino acids. V trimming: 1 base; J trimming: 7 bases; junction bases outside the gene matches: 7. CDR1 is SGHVS and CDR2 is FNYEAQ in the germline V gene. Here the CDR3 reads CASSLGLAALGTQYF. CDR3 in DNA: TGTGCCAGCAGCTTAGGACTAGCGGCTCTCGGGACCCAGTACTTC.

This clone was counted at least ten times. The junction departs from germline at one end; a sequencing error may be responsible. The chain uses TRBV5-6 and TRBJ1-3; TRBD1 aligns across 10 bases. The CDR3 consists of 11 residues. CDR1 is SGHDT, CDR2 YYEEEE, per germline. In nucleotides, the CDR3 is TGTGCCAGCAGCTCCGGGACAGGGGACTTTTTT. This gives the protein CASSSGTGDFF.

The chain joins TRBV3-1 (or the pseudogene TRBV3-2) to TRBJ2-2, with 7 bases fitting TRBD2. Trimming removed 3 bases from V and 6 bases from J; junction bases left unmatched: 7. CDR3 length: 15 residues. Germline values: CDR1 LGHDT, CDR2 YNNKEL (reference sequence). CDR3 coding DNA: TGTGCCAGCAGCCAGCGGGTGACTAGCCCCGGGGAGCTGTTTTTT. This sequence encodes CASSQRVTSPGELFF.

V usage is TRBV3-1 (or the pseudogene TRBV3-2) and J usage is TRBJ1-5; D gene ambiguous. V gave up 2 bases and J gave up 7 bases, with 9 bases separating them. Germline V CDR1 and CDR2: LGHDT, YNNKEL (reference sequence). This CDR3 comprises 13 residues. The CDR3 nucleotides are TGTGCCAGCAGCCAAACATCGATGCAGCCCCAGCATTTT. Encoded protein: CASSQTSMQPQHF.